These 25 T cell receptor beta chains were sequenced from one sample in a study of control samples from healthy donors and cancer patients. TCRdb's copy holds only in-frame clones and misses some; the assay was immunoSEQ multiplex PCR. Counted here are approximately 80,000 clones, 75% to 95% occurring once; the ten biggest clones make up 15% to 17%. The sequencing sample was made of blood. These TCRs come from a man aged 25-40 years in good health.

The J gene is TRBJ2-3, the V gene TRBV30, with D unresolved. Trimming cost V 0 bases and J 2 bases, with 15 bases left between them. The germline gives CDR1 GTSNPN, CDR2 SVGIG (reference sequence). The CDR3 is made up of 16 amino acids. The CDR3 region has the DNA TGTGCCTGGAGTGTACCCAACGTAGGGTTCACAGATACGCAGTATTTT. Its protein product is CAWSVPNVGFTDTQYF.

The chain combines TRBV4-1 with TRBJ1-5; a possible D gene is TRBD1 (6 bases). The CDR3 contains 18 residues. V lost 4 bases and J 2 bases, leaving 21 bases between the germline ends. The V gene's germline CDR1 is MGHRA and CDR2 YSYEKL. CDR3 loop: CASSLQGKGGGGNQPQHF. The CDR3 region has the DNA TGCGCCAGCAGCCTCCAAGGAAAGGGGGGGGGTGGCAATCAGCCCCAGCATTTT.

The CDR3 DNA reads TGCAGCGTTGAGCCGGGCACCAGAGAGACCCAGTACTTC. Protein: CSVEPGTRETQYF. The chain couples TRBV29-1 to TRBJ2-5; D is unresolved. CDR3 length: 13 amino acids. The V gene's germline CDR1 is SQVTM and CDR2 ANQGSEA. The V gene lost 3 bases and the J gene lost 4 bases, with 12 bases spanning the gap.

The chain couples TRBV21-1 to TRBJ1-6. TRBV21-1 is deemed a pseudogene. The CDR3 totals 16 residues. CDR3 residues: CASHPISGSYNSPLHF. The CDR3 nucleotides are TGTGCCAGTCACCCTATTAGCGGATCCTATAATTCACCCCTCCACTTT.

V usage is TRBV7-2 and J usage is TRBJ2-3; 11 bases are shared with TRBD2. V dropped 5 bases and J dropped 2; count of bases not matched to a gene: 9. CDR1 and CDR2 from the germline V gene are SGHTA and FQGNSA. There are 17 residues in the CDR3. The CDR3 reads CASSRITSGGFTDTQYF. The CDR3 nucleotides are TGTGCCAGCAGCCGCATCACTAGCGGGGGATTCACAGATACGCAGTATTTT.

The V gene is TRBV30, the J gene TRBJ2-1; D uncertain. The CDR3 is 16 amino acids. Germline V gene lookup returns CDR1 GTSNPN and CDR2 SVGIG (reference sequence). The germline V and J ends were trimmed by 0 bases and 0 bases, with 12 bases remaining between them. The CDR3 DNA is TGTGCCTGGAGTGTACCGGCGGTGGGCTCCTACAATGAGCAGTTCTTC. This gives the protein CAWSVPAVGSYNEQFF.

The chain employs TRBV2 and TRBJ2-1; TRBD2 aligns across 9 bases. The length of the CDR3 is 14 residues. The V and J ends lost 7 bases and 7 bases, in that order; junction bases with no gene match: 8. Per germline, CDR1 SNHLY and CDR2 FYNNEI. CDR3 residues: CASTEGGGANEQFF. CDR3 bases: TGTGCCAGCACCGAGGGCGGGGGGGCGAATGAGCAGTTCTTC. Variable domain in full (rest from reference TRBV2 and TRBJ2-1): EPEVTQTPSHQVTQMGQEVILRCVPISNHLYFYWYRQILGQKVEFLVSFYNNEISEKSEIFDDQFSVERPDGSNFTLKIRSTKLEDSAMYFCASTEGGGANEQFFGPGTRLTVL.

V and J are TRBV19 and TRBJ1-4; maybe TRBD1 (6 bases). Between the trimmed V and J ends, which lost 2 bases and 3 bases, there was a span of 10 bases. CDR3 length: 15 residues. Germline-derived CDR1 and CDR2 are LNHDA and SQIVND (reference sequence). In DNA form, the CDR3 reads TGTGCCAGTAGTATAACAGGGTCGCCTAATGAAAAACTGTTTTTT. Amino acids: CASSITGSPNEKLFF.

V and J are TRBV14 and TRBJ1-6; 7 bases map to TRBD1. CDR1 and CDR2 from the germline V gene are SGHDN and FVKESK. The CDR3 extends over 13 amino acids. The ends lost 3 bases at V and 10 bases at J; junction bases unmatched: 3. The DNA for the CDR3 is TGTGCCAGCAGCCAGACAGGGAACTCACCCCTCCACTTT. This gives the protein CASSQTGNSPLHF. The variable domain in full, with the rest retrieved from reference TRBV14 and TRBJ1-6, is EAGVTQFPSHSVIEKGQTVTLRCDPISGHDNLYWYRRVMGKEIKFLLHFVKESKQDESGMPNNRFLAERTGGTYSTLKVQPAELEDSGVYFCASSQTGNSPLHFGNGTRLTVT.

This clone was observed a handful of times. The rearrangement joins TRBV24-1 to TRBJ1-5; maybe TRBD1 (5 bases). CDR1 is KGHDR, CDR2 SFDVKD, per germline. There are 13 residues in the CDR3. The V gene lost 5 bases and the J gene lost 5 bases, with 9 bases spanning the gap. CDR3 loop: CATSVGGDQPQHF. CDR3 coding DNA: TGTGCCACCAGTGTCGGAGGGGATCAGCCCCAGCATTTT.

The chain links TRBV10-3 to TRBJ2-3, with 10 positions matching TRBD1. V shed 7 bases, J shed 1 base, and the junction held 5 bases outside the gene matches. The CDR3 has 15 amino acids. Looked up from germline, CDR1 is ENHRY and CDR2 is SYGVKD. The CDR3 DNA sequence: TGTGCCATCAAAACCGGGACAGGGGGCACAGATACGCAGTATTTT. Translated, it gives CAIKTGTGGTDTQYF.

The V call is TRBV7-3, the J call TRBJ1-1; no firm D call. The CDR3 has 13 residues. From germline, CDR1 is SGHTA and CDR2 FQGTGA. V dropped 5 bases and J dropped 4 bases, with 11 bases sitting between them. The CDR3 coding sequence is TGTGCCAGCAGCCGAGGATGGGGCACTGAAGCTTTCTTT. This translates into CASSRGWGTEAFF. The variable domain in full, completed from reference TRBV7-3 and TRBJ1-1, reads GAGVSQTPSNKVTEKGKYVELRCDPISGHTALYWYRQSLGQGPEFLIYFQGTGAADDSGLPNDRFFAVRPEGSVSTLKIQRTERGDSAVYLCASSRGWGTEAFFGQGTRLTVV.

This chain connects TRBV10-3 to TRBJ1-1; D is possibly TRBD1 (5 bases). Trimming took off 5 bases at V and 4 bases at J, with 8 bases between the two ends. CDR3 length: 12 amino acids. Germline V gene lookup returns CDR1 ENHRY and CDR2 SYGVKD. CDR3: CAISRDRTEAFF. In DNA, the CDR3 is TGTGCCATCAGTCGGGACCGCACTGAAGCTTTCTTT.

This sequence joins TRBV29-1 and TRBJ1-1; the match to TRBD1 covers 10 bases. This CDR3 contains 14 residues. Germline trimming cut 4 bases from V and 3 bases from J; bases unmatched to any gene: 5. Germline V CDR1 and CDR2: SQVTM, ANQGSEA. The CDR3 bases are TGCAGCGTTGGACAGGGGGCGTCGGACACTGAAGCTTTCTTT. Amino acids: CSVGQGASDTEAFF.

The chain recombines TRBV6-6 with TRBJ2-7; tentatively, D is TRBD1 (6 bases). CDR3 length: 12 residues. V dropped 11 bases and J dropped 3 bases, with 14 bases sitting between them. CDR1 and CDR2 (germline): MNHNY, SVGAGI (reference sequence). DNA for the CDR3: TGTGCCTCCACCAGGACAGTCTACGAGCAGTACTTC. Protein product: CASTRTVYEQYF.

This chain uses TRBV30 with TRBJ2-7, with D possibly being TRBD2 (6 bases). In germline, CDR1 is GTSNPN, CDR2 SVGIG (reference sequence). V lost 5 bases and J lost 2, with 13 bases in between. This CDR3 is built from 13 residues. CDR3 bases: TGTGCCTGGGGCCAGGGACTTCCCTACGAGCAGTACTTC. It encodes CAWGQGLPYEQYF.

This chain uses TRBV28 with TRBJ1-2; a possible D gene is TRBD1 (6 bases). The CDR3 loop spans 15 amino acids. V shed 6 bases and J shed 4 bases, with 18 bases lying between them. Germline V CDR1 and CDR2: MDHEN, SYDVKM. CDR3 DNA: TGTGCCAGCAGGGGTCAGGGGATCGGCCTCTATGGCTACACCTTC. Its protein product is CASRGQGIGLYGYTF.

This chain uses TRBV5-1 with TRBJ2-2, with a possible D match to TRBD1 (6 bases). From germline, CDR1 is SGHRS and CDR2 YFSETQ. V lost 4 bases to trimming and J lost 3 bases, with 10 bases between them. The CDR3 is 14 amino acids. CDR3: CASSTSGDTGELFF. The CDR3 region has the DNA TGCGCCAGCAGCACGTCAGGGGACACCGGGGAGCTGTTTTTT. Full variable domain (outside the CDR3, taken from reference TRBV5-1 and TRBJ2-2): KAGVTQTPRYLIKTRGQQVTLSCSPISGHRSVSWYQQTPGQGLQFLFEYFSETQRNKGNFPGRFSGRQFSNSRSEMNVSTLELGDSALYLCASSTSGDTGELFFGEGSRLTVL.

J is TRBJ2-2 and V is TRBV11-2, with TRBD2 matching over 10 bases. V dropped 2 bases and J dropped 5; count of bases not matched to a gene: 8. Germline assignment: CDR1 SGHAT and CDR2 FQNNGV. This CDR3 comprises 17 residues. CDR3 protein: CASSLTASGSGTGELFF. Written as DNA, the CDR3 is TGTGCCAGCAGCTTAACGGCTAGCGGGAGCGGGACCGGGGAGCTGTTTTTT.

V usage is TRBV2 and J usage is TRBJ1-4; D ambiguous. Germline V gene data show CDR1 as SNHLY and CDR2 as FYNNEI. This CDR3 is built from 14 residues. V lost 5 bases, J lost 5 bases, and 12 bases lay in between. In DNA form, the CDR3 reads TGTGCCAGCAGTTCTCGGCAGACAAATGAAAAACTGTTTTTT. Its protein is CASSSRQTNEKLFF.

V usage is TRBV2 and J usage is TRBJ2-5; 10 bases are a match to TRBD1. V shed 6 bases, J shed 5 bases, and the junction held 6 bases outside the gene matches. Per the germline V gene, CDR1 is SNHLY and CDR2 is FYNNEI. This CDR3 has 14 amino acids. CDR3 nucleotide sequence: TGTGCCAGCAGAGCGACAGGGGGCATGGAGACCCAGTACTTC. Its translation: CASRATGGMETQYF. The full variable domain, its missing parts supplied by reference TRBV2 and TRBJ2-5, is EPEVTQTPSHQVTQMGQEVILRCVPISNHLYFYWYRQILGQKVEFLVSFYNNEISEKSEIFDDQFSVERPDGSNFTLKIRSTKLEDSAMYFCASRATGGMETQYFGPGTRLLVL.

This sequence joins TRBV6-5 and TRBJ2-2, with D maybe TRBD2 (5 bases). Trimming took off 4 bases at V and 4 bases at J, with 13 bases between the two ends. The V gene's germline CDR1 is MNHEY and CDR2 SVGAGI. The CDR3 totals 15 residues. Written as DNA, the CDR3 is TGTGCCAGCAGTTTATCTGCCGGAGGCACCGGGGAGCTGTTTTTT. Residues: CASSLSAGGTGELFF.

The genes are TRBV5-1 and TRBJ2-2; D is possibly TRBD1 (5 bases). CDR1 is SGHRS and CDR2 is YFSETQ in the germline V gene. CDR3 length: 15 residues. Deletions cut 7 bases from V and 3 bases from J, with 16 bases between. CDR3 sequence: CASATGGTYTGELFF. The CDR3 bases are TGCGCCAGCGCTACAGGCGGAACCTACACCGGGGAGCTGTTTTTT.

The chain is built from TRBV5-5 and TRBJ1-6; D may be TRBD1 (6 bases). The CDR3 contains 14 residues. Per germline, CDR1 SGHKS and CDR2 YYEKEE (reference sequence). The V and J ends lost 5 bases and 10 bases respectively, with 16 bases between them. CDR3 sequence: CASSTGWSESPLHF. CDR3 nucleotide sequence: TGTGCCAGCAGTACAGGGTGGTCGGAGTCACCCCTCCACTTT.

The chain recombines TRBV6-5 with TRBJ1-2, with D unresolved. Germline V gene sequence: CDR1 MNHEY, CDR2 SVGAGI. Trimming pared 3 bases from V and 2 bases from J, leaving 10 bases between. This CDR3 is built from 14 residues. In DNA, the CDR3 is TGTGCCAGCAGTTATCACCGGGGAAACTATGGCTACACCTTC. Its protein is CASSYHRGNYGYTF.